The 32 T cell receptor beta chains reported below all come from one sample, sequenced in a study of T-cell memory formation after mild COVID-19. Via MiXCR, TCRdb re-called the 5' RACE reads, giving one row per CDR3 protein. The profile shows roughly 40,000 distinct CDR3 sequences, 6% to 8.5% of them singletons. Sequencing used PBMCs or a T cell subset sorted from them (not recorded which). The receptors originated from an adult who had mild COVID-19 (a few samples of this study predate the infection). Cell type and time point are not known.

This clonotype showed up many times. V usage is TRBV12-3 or TRBV12-4 and J usage is TRBJ1-2, with D maybe TRBD1 (5 bases). This CDR3 spans 13 amino acids. V was clipped by 3 bases and J by 10 bases, with 15 bases between them. The CDR3 loop reads CASSFRGRDAYTF. The CDR3 region has the DNA TGTGCCAGCAGTTTCCGGGGCCGCGACGCCTACACCTTC.

This clonotype showed up many times. The rearrangement links TRBV2 to TRBJ2-3; TRBD2 might be the D (5 bases). The V end lost 4 bases, the J end lost 4 bases, and 9 bases lay between the germline ends. Germline lookup yields CDR1 SNHLY and CDR2 FYNNEI. The CDR3 spans 13 residues. The CDR3 bases are TGTGCCAGCAGTGGAGGGAGAGCAGATACGCAGTATTTT. This gives the protein CASSGGRADTQYF.

This clonotype has ten or more counts. The chain is built from TRBV6-6 and TRBJ1-4; D ambiguous. The V end lost 7 bases, the J end lost 8 bases, and 11 bases lay between the germline ends. The CDR3 sequence is 12 residues long. Per the germline V gene, CDR1 is MNHNY and CDR2 is SVGAGI (reference sequence). This chain's CDR3 is CASTNGREKLFF. The CDR3 nucleotides read TGTGCCAGCACCAACGGGAGGGAAAAACTGTTTTTT.

In this sample, this clonotype turned up a few times. The chain links TRBV19 to TRBJ2-3; 8 nucleotides match TRBD2. Germline CDR1 reads LNHDA; CDR2 reads SQIVND (reference sequence). The ends lost 6 bases at V and 1 base at J; junction bases unmatched: 3. This CDR3 region has 14 residues. Written as DNA, the CDR3 is TGTGCCAGTAGCCCGACTAGCGGCACAGATACGCAGTATTTT. It is translated as CASSPTSGTDTQYF.

This clonotype came up a few times. The chain recombines TRBV6-6 with TRBJ2-7, with TRBD2 matching over 16 bases. Germline CDR1 and CDR2: MNHNY and SVGAGI (reference sequence). The V gene end was trimmed by 0 bases and the J gene end by 2 bases; junction bases not matched to a gene: 7. The CDR3 is 19 residues long. CDR3 sequence (DNA): TGTGCCAGCAGTTACTCCGGGACTAGCGGGGGGGCCGGAGCCTACGAGCAGTACTTC. Protein sequence: CASSYSGTSGGAGAYEQYF.

This clonotype was counted at least ten times. The J gene is TRBJ2-2, the V gene TRBV12-3 or TRBV12-4; possible D gene TRBD1, 5 bases. The CDR3 length is 13 residues. V lost 6 bases and J 5 bases, leaving 10 bases between the germline ends. CDR3 amino acids: CASRVGRTGELFF. In DNA, the CDR3 is TGTGCCAGCAGAGTGGGGCGGACCGGGGAGCTGTTTTTT.

This clonotype occurred many times. This CDR3 is CASSQDSMNTEAFF. Here the CDR3 DNA reads TGTGCCAGCTCCCAAGACAGCATGAACACTGAAGCTTTCTTT. J is TRBJ1-1 and V is TRBV18; D perhaps matches TRBD1 (5 bases). V was pared by 6 bases and J by 0 bases, with 11 bases between. The CDR3 is 14 amino acids. Looked up from germline, CDR1 is KGHSH and CDR2 is LQKENI.

V usage is TRBV6-2 or TRBV6-3 and J usage is TRBJ2-2; weak D call: TRBD2 (6 bases). Per the germline V gene, CDR1 is MNHEY and CDR2 is SVGEGT. Trimming pared 6 bases from V and 1 base from J, leaving 12 bases between. CDR3 length: 15 residues. This CDR3 reads CASSWEAGNTGELFF. The CDR3 DNA is TGTGCCAGCAGCTGGGAGGCAGGGAACACCGGGGAGCTGTTTTTT.

This sequence joins TRBV7-2 and TRBJ2-1; TRBD2 is a possible D gene (5 bases). The germline CDR1 and CDR2 sequences are SGHTA and FQGNSA. The CDR3 is 15 amino acids. Between the trimmed V and J ends, which lost 7 bases and 1 base, there was a span of 14 bases. The CDR3 reads CASNYGRASYNEQFF. Here the CDR3 DNA reads TGTGCCAGCAATTACGGGCGGGCATCCTACAATGAGCAGTTCTTC.

Concerning this clonotype: Given a much more abundant clone one base away, this may be a read error. The chain is built from TRBV12-3 or TRBV12-4 and TRBJ2-7; D is possibly TRBD2 (5 bases). CDR3 length: 12 amino acids. The CDR3 spells CAGSFQVGGQYF. CDR3 DNA: TGTGCCGGCAGTTTCCAGGTCGGAGGGCAGTACTTC.

This chain links TRBV20-1 with TRBJ2-1; 11 bases fit TRBD2. Per germline, CDR1 DFQATT and CDR2 SNEGSKA (reference sequence). The CDR3 is 19 residues long. V dropped 0 bases and J dropped 1; count of bases not matched to a gene: 11. Written as DNA, the CDR3 is TGCAGTGCTAGAGACCAGGCACTAGCGGGAGCCCTGTCCTACAATGAGCAGTTCTTC. As protein: CSARDQALAGALSYNEQFF.

This clonotype was seen a handful of times. The CDR3 reads CASSLVGEGRIGGAKNIQYF. CDR3 DNA: TGTGCCAGCAGCTTAGTGGGGGAGGGCAGAATTGGAGGCGCCAAAAACATTCAGTACTTC. The chain carries TRBV7-9 and TRBJ2-4; 7 nucleotides match TRBD2. The CDR3 contains 20 residues. The V and J ends lost 1 base and 1 base, in that order; junction bases with no gene match: 16. Germline CDR1 reads SEHNR; CDR2 reads FQNEAQ (reference sequence).

This clonotype was picked up many times. The rearrangement links TRBV25-1 to TRBJ2-1; TRBD1 agrees at 8 bases. Per germline, CDR1 MGHDK and CDR2 SYGVNS. The junction had 10 bases not matched to a gene; V was cut back by 9 bases and J by 6 bases. This CDR3 comprises 14 residues. The CDR3 DNA reads TGTGCCAGAAAGGACAGGGCGGTTGGCAATGAGCAGTTCTTC. Protein sequence: CARKDRAVGNEQFF.

This clonotype has at least ten counts. V gene TRBV29-1 combines with J gene TRBJ2-7; 8 nucleotides line up with TRBD1. V shed 5 bases, J shed 0 bases, and the junction held 6 bases outside the gene matches. The CDR3 consists of 14 residues. Germline loops: CDR1 SQVTM, CDR2 ANQGSEA. This chain's CDR3 is CSVRPGTGSYEQYF. The DNA for the CDR3 is TGCAGCGTTAGACCCGGGACAGGCTCCTACGAGCAGTACTTC.

This clonotype was counted a few times. The V gene is TRBV12-3 or TRBV12-4, the J gene TRBJ1-4; TRBD1 matches at 9 bases. After removal of 5 bases from V and 8 bases from J, the junction contained 9 bases not matched to a gene. The CDR3 has 15 residues. For the CDR3, the DNA is TGTGCCAGCAGTCCCCTGGGACAGGGAATAGAAAAACTGTTTTTT. It codes for CASSPLGQGIEKLFF.

This clonotype was recorded many times. Here the CDR3 DNA reads TGTGCCAGCAGCTTAGCTCTAGTTCGGGGCGGAAACACCATATATTTT. This codes for CASSLALVRGGNTIYF. The chain couples TRBV7-2 to TRBJ1-3; weak D call: TRBD1 (5 bases). The V end lost 0 bases, the J end lost 4 bases, and 13 bases lay between the germline ends. This CDR3 has 16 residues. Germline CDR1 SGHTA, CDR2 FQGNSA.

This clonotype turned up a few times. V is TRBV6-2 or TRBV6-3 and J is TRBJ2-7; D ambiguous. The CDR3 runs to 17 residues. The germline gives CDR1 MNHEY, CDR2 SVGEGT. With 2 bases removed from V and 0 bases from J, the gap between germline ends came to 17 bases. The CDR3: CASSYGLWRQDSYEQYF. The DNA of the CDR3 is TGTGCCAGCAGTTACGGGCTCTGGCGGCAGGACTCCTACGAGCAGTACTTC.

This clonotype turned up a few times. The chain joins TRBV27 to TRBJ1-4; D is undetermined. This CDR3 contains 15 residues. V gave up 2 bases and J gave up 0 bases, with 7 bases separating them. Germline CDR1 and CDR2: MNHEY and SMNVEV (reference sequence). CDR3 protein: CASSLQFATNEKLFF. In DNA form, the CDR3 reads TGTGCCAGCAGTTTACAGTTTGCAACTAATGAAAAACTGTTTTTT.

This clonotype was observed many times. The chain carries TRBV19 and TRBJ1-5; D may be TRBD1 (6 bases). Germline CDR1 reads LNHDA; CDR2 reads SQIVND (reference sequence). Deletions cut 6 bases from V and 4 bases from J, with 13 bases between. The CDR3 extends over 14 amino acids. Here the CDR3 DNA reads TGTGCCAGTAGATTCCGGGACACAAATCAGCCCCAGCATTTT. Protein product: CASRFRDTNQPQHF. Together with reference TRBV19 and TRBJ1-5, the CDR3 gives the full variable domain: DGGITQSPKYLFRKEGQNVTLSCEQNLNHDAMYWYRQDPGQGLRLIYYSQIVNDFQKGDIAEGYSVSREKKESFPLTVTSAQKNPTAFYLCASRFRDTNQPQHFGDGTRLSIL.

There are a few counts of this clonotype. The chain joins TRBV14 to TRBJ1-1; 7 nucleotides line up with TRBD1. The V segment lost 5 bases and the J segment 4 bases; nucleotides outside the gene matches: 4. The CDR3 spans 13 residues. Germline V gene lookup returns CDR1 SGHDN and CDR2 FVKESK. CDR3 coding DNA: TGTGCCAGCAGCAGACAGGGAGTCACTGAAGCTTTCTTT. This translates into CASSRQGVTEAFF.

The sample holds many counts of this clonotype. The DNA of the CDR3 is TGTGCCATCAGTGAGTCGTCTAGCGGGAAGGGCAATGAGCAGTTCTTC. Protein product: CAISESSSGKGNEQFF. The gene calls are TRBV10-3 and TRBJ2-1; the match to TRBD2 covers 9 bases. The CDR3 length is 16 residues. Germline V lookup: CDR1 ENHRY, CDR2 SYGVKD. The J segment lost 6 bases and the V segment lost 0 bases, leaving 6 bases of the junction unmatched.

This clonotype occurred many times. This sequence joins TRBV6-6 and TRBJ2-5; D not resolved. V lost 5 bases, J lost 7 bases, and 17 bases lay in between. The germline V gene has CDR1 MNHNY and CDR2 SVGAGI (reference sequence). The CDR3 runs to 14 residues. In nucleotides, the CDR3 is TGTGCCAGCAGTGAGATGGGTGGCCCCGGGACCCAGTACTTC. This codes for CASSEMGGPGTQYF.

The chain joins TRBV7-8 to TRBJ2-3; 7 bases are a match to TRBD1. The CDR3 extends over 16 amino acids. The germline gives CDR1 SGHVS, CDR2 FQNEAQ. V lost 2 bases to trimming and J lost 2 bases; unmatched junction nucleotides: 7. CDR3 in amino acids: CASSLWARGNTDTQYF. CDR3 nucleotide sequence: TGTGCCAGCAGCTTATGGGCCAGGGGGAACACAGATACGCAGTATTTT.

This clonotype was recorded many times. The gene calls are TRBV6-5 and TRBJ2-7, with D possibly called TRBD1 or TRBD2 (6 bases each). The germline gives CDR1 MNHEY, CDR2 SVGAGI. V was shortened by 6 bases and J by 7 bases, with 22 bases between the two germline ends. The CDR3 runs to 15 residues. The CDR3 bases are TGTGCCAGCAGCCTTCTGGGGGGCGTCTCAAGGGAGCAGTACTTC. Its translation: CASSLLGGVSREQYF.

There are a few counts of this clonotype. This chain links TRBV29-1 with TRBJ1-5; D may be TRBD1 (6 bases). The CDR3 covers 18 residues. In germline, CDR1 is SQVTM, CDR2 ANQGSEA. V lost 6 bases and J lost 2, with 26 bases in between. CDR3 region: CSVPRPTPADRRNQPQHF. The CDR3 bases are TGCAGCGTCCCCCGTCCCACCCCCGCGGACAGACGCAATCAGCCCCAGCATTTT.

The sample holds many counts of this clonotype. The chain couples TRBV7-2 to TRBJ2-6, with D possibly being TRBD2 (5 bases). V gave up 1 base and J gave up 0 bases, with 13 bases separating them. Germline CDR1 SGHTA, CDR2 FQGNSA. The CDR3 sequence is 18 residues long. CDR3 nucleotide sequence: TGTGCCAGCAGCTTAGGGAGACGGAGGTCCTCTGGGGCCAACGTCCTGACTTTC. This sequence encodes CASSLGRRRSSGANVLTF.

This clonotype was observed at least ten times. The J gene is TRBJ1-1, the V gene TRBV4-2; D might be TRBD1 (6 bases). Germline assignment: CDR1 LGHNA and CDR2 YNFKEQ. Trimming pared 1 base from V and 3 bases from J, leaving 18 bases between. The CDR3 is 17 amino acids. CDR3 region: CASSQGLQGSFDTEAFF. The CDR3 DNA reads as TGTGCCAGCAGCCAAGGATTACAGGGATCTTTCGACACTGAAGCTTTCTTT.

This clonotype was counted at least ten times. The chain joins TRBV15 to TRBJ1-2, with D maybe TRBD1 (6 bases). This CDR3 contains 14 residues. Looked up from germline, CDR1 is LNHNV and CDR2 is YYDKDF (reference sequence). Trimming left V 0 bases short and J 6 bases short, with 11 bases between. The CDR3 is CATSRESQGNGYTF. CDR3 nucleotide sequence: TGTGCCACCAGCAGAGAAAGCCAGGGGAATGGCTACACCTTC.

V gene TRBV5-4 combines with J gene TRBJ2-3; D perhaps matches TRBD2 (5 bases). Germline CDR1 and CDR2: SGHNT and YYREEE (reference sequence). This CDR3 spans 16 amino acids. V lost 5 bases and J lost 1, with 17 bases in between. The DNA of the CDR3 is TGTGCCAGCAGTCCCCTGGCTAGCAGCGGCACAGATACGCAGTATTTT. Translating it yields CASSPLASSGTDTQYF.

This clonotype came up many times. The genes are TRBV18 and TRBJ2-3; possibly TRBD2 for D (6 bases). Trimming removed 0 bases from V and 0 bases from J, with 10 bases in between. The CDR3 consists of 16 residues. CDR1 and CDR2 from the germline V gene are KGHSH and LQKENI. This CDR3 reads CASSPPGLQSTDTQYF. The CDR3 region has the DNA TGTGCCAGCTCACCACCGGGACTCCAAAGCACAGATACGCAGTATTTT.

Ten or more counts support this clonotype. This chain joins TRBV7-8 and TRBJ2-5; no clear D gene. Germline V gene lookup returns CDR1 SGHVS and CDR2 FQNEAQ. V shed 2 bases and J shed 4 bases, with 11 bases lying between them. The CDR3 is made up of 14 amino acids. CDR3 sequence: CASSLSLGLETQYF. The CDR3 DNA reads as TGTGCCAGCAGCTTATCCCTGGGCTTAGAGACCCAGTACTTC.

This clonotype was counted between two and nine times. This chain connects TRBV6-5 to TRBJ2-7; 9 positions agree with TRBD1. The V gene end was trimmed by 4 bases and the J gene end by 3 bases; junction bases not matched to a gene: 7. Per the germline V gene, CDR1 is MNHEY and CDR2 is SVGAGI. This CDR3 has 15 residues. Here the CDR3 DNA reads TGTGCCAGCAGTTTAGGGGGGACAGGGCGCTACGAGCAGTACTTC. This encodes CASSLGGTGRYEQYF.